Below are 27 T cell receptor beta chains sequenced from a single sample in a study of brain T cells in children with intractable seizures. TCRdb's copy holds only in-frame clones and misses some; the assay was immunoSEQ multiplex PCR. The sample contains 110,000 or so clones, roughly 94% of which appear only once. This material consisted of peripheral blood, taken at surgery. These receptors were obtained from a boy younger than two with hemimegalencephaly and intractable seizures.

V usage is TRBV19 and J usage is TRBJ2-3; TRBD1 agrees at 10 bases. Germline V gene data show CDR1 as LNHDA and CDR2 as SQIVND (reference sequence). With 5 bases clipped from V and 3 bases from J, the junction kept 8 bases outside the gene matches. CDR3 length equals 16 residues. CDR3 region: CASSPQGQGVTDTQYF. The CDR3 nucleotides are TGTGCCAGTAGTCCCCAAGGACAGGGGGTGACAGATACGCAGTATTTT.

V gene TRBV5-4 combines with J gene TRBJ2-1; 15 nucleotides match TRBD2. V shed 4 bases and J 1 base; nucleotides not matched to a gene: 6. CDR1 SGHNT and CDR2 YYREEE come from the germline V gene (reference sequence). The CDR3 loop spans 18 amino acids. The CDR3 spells CASSPGGTSGRSYNEQFF. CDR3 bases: TGTGCCAGCAGCCCCGGAGGGACTAGCGGGAGGTCCTACAATGAGCAGTTCTTC.

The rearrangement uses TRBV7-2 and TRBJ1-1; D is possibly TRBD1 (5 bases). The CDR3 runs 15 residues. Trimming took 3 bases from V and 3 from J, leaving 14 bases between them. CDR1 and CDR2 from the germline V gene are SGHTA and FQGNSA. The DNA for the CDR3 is TGTGCCAGCAGCTTTTCCGGAGGAGGGGACACTGAAGCTTTCTTT. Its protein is CASSFSGGGDTEAFF.

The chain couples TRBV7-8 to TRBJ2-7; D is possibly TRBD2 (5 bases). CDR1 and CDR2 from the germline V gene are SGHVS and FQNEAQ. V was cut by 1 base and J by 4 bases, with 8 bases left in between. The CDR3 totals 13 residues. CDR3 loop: CASSLGRGYEQYF. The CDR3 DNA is TGTGCCAGCAGCTTAGGTCGAGGGTACGAGCAGTACTTC.

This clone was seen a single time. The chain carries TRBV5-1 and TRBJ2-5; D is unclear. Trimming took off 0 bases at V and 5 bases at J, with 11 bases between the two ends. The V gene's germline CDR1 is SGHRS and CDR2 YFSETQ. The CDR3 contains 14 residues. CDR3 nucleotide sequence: TGCGCCAGCAGCTTGGTGTCTCCCCATGAGACCCAGTACTTC. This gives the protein CASSLVSPHETQYF.

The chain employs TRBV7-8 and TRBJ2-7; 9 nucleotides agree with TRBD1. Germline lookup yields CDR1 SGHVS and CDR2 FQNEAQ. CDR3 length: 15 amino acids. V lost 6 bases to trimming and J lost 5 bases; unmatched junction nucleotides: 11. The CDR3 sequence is CASRNHRGRSDEQYF. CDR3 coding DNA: TGTGCCAGCAGAAATCACAGGGGGCGTAGCGACGAGCAGTACTTC.

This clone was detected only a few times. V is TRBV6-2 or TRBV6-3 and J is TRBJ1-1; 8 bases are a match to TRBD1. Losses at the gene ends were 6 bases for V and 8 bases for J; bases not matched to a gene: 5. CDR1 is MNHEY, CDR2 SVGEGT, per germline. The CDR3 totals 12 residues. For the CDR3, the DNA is TGTGCCAGCAGCCCAGGGGGCCTGGAAGCTTTCTTT. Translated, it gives CASSPGGLEAFF.

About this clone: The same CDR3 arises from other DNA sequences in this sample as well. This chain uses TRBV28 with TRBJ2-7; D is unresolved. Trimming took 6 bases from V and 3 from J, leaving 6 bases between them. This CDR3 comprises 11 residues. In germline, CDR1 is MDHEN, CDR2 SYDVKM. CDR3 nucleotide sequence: TGTGCCAGCAGCCCCTTCTACGAGCAGTACTTC. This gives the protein CASSPFYEQYF.

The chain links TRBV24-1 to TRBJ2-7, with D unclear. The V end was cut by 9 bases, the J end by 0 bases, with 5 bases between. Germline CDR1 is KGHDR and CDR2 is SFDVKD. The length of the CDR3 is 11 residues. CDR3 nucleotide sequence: TGTGCCACCGTTCCCTCCTACGAGCAGTACTTC. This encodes CATVPSYEQYF.

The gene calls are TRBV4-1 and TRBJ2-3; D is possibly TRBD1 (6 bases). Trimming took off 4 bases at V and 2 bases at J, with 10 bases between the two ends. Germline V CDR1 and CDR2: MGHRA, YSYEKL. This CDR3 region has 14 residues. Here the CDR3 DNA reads TGCGCCAGCAGCCGGGACAAGCCCACAGATACGCAGTATTTT. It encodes CASSRDKPTDTQYF.

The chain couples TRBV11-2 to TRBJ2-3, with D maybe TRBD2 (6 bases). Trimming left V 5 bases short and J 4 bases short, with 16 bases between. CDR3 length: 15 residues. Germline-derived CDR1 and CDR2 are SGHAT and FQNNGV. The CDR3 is CASSPRRGTPDTQYF. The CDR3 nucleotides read TGTGCCAGCAGCCCTCGACGGGGGACCCCAGATACGCAGTATTTT.

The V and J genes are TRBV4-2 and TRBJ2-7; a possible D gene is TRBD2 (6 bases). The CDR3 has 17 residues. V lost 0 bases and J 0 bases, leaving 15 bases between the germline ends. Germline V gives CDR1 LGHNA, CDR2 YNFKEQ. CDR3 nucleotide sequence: TGTGCCAGCAGCCAAGATCGGGGGACTGGTAGCTCCTACGAGCAGTACTTC. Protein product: CASSQDRGTGSSYEQYF.

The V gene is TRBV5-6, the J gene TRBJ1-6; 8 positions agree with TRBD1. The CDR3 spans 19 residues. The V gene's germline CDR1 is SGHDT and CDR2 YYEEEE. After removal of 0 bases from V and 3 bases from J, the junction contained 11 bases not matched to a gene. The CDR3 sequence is CASSLAIDRGPFYNSPLHF. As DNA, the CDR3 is TGTGCCAGCAGCTTGGCGATAGACAGGGGCCCATTCTATAATTCACCCCTCCACTTT.

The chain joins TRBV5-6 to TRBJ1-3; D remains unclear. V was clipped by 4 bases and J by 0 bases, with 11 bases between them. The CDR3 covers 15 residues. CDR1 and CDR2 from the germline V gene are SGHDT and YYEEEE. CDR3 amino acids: CASSSKTNSGNTIYF. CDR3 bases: TGTGCCAGCAGCAGTAAGACAAACTCTGGAAACACCATATATTTT.

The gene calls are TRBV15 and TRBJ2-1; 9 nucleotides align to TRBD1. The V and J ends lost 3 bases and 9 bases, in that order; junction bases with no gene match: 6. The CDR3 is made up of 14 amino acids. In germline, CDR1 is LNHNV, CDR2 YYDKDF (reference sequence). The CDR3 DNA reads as TGTGCCACCAGCAGTTTAAACAGGGGGCCTGAGCAGTTCTTC. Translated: CATSSLNRGPEQFF.

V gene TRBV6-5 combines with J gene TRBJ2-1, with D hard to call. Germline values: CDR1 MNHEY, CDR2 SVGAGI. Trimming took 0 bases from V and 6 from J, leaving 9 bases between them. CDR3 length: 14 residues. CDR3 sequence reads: CASSYSLGFNEQFF. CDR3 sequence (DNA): TGTGCCAGCAGTTACTCTCTGGGGTTCAATGAGCAGTTCTTC.

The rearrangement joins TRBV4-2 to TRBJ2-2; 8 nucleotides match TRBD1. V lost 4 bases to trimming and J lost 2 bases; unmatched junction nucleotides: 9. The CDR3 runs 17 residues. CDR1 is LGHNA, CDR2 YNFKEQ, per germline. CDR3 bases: TGTGCCAGCAGCCTTGGGCCGGGACAGGTAAACACCGGGGAGCTGTTTTTT. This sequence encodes CASSLGPGQVNTGELFF.

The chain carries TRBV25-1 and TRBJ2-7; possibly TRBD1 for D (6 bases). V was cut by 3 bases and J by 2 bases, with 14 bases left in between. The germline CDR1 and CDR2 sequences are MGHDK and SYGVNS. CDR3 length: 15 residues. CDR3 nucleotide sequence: TGTGCCAGCAGTGAGGCAGGGAAGGGGGCCTACGAGCAGTACTTC. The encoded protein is CASSEAGKGAYEQYF.

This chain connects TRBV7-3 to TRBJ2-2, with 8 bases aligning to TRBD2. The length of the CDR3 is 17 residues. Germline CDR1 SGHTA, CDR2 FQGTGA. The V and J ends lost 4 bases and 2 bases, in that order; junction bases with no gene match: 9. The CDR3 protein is CASSSRREGLNTGELFF. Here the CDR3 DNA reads TGTGCCAGCAGCTCACGACGGGAGGGCCTTAACACCGGGGAGCTGTTTTTT. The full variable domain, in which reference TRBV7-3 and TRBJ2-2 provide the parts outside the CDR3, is GAGVSQTPSNKVTEKGKYVELRCDPISGHTALYWYRQSLGQGPEFLIYFQGTGAADDSGLPNDRFFAVRPEGSVSTLKIQRTERGDSAVYLCASSSRREGLNTGELFFGEGSRLTVL.

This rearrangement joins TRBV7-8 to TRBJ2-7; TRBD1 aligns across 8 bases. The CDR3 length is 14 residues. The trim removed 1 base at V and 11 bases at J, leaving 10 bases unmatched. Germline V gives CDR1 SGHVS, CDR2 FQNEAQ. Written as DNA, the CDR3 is TGTGCCAGCAGCTTAGGAGGACAGGGATCCAGGGAGTACTTC. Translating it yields CASSLGGQGSREYF.

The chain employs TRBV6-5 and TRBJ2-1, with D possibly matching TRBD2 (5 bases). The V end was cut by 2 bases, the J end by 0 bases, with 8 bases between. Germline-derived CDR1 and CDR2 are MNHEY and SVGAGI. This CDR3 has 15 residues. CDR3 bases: TGTGCCAGCAGTTACGGGGAGAGCTCCTACAATGAGCAGTTCTTC. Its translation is CASSYGESSYNEQFF.

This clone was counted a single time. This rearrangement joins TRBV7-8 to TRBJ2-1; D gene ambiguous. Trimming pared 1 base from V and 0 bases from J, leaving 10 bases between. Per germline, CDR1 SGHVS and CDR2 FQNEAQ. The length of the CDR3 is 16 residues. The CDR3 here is CASSLVGLSSYNEQFF. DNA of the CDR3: TGTGCCAGCAGCTTAGTAGGCTTGAGCTCCTACAATGAGCAGTTCTTC.

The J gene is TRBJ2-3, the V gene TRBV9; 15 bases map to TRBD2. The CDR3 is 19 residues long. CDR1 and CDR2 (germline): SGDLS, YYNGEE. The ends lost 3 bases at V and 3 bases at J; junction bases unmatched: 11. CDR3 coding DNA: TGTGCCAGCAGCGCGGGACTAGCGGGAGGTTGGGGTCGTACAGATACGCAGTATTTT. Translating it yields CASSAGLAGGWGRTDTQYF.

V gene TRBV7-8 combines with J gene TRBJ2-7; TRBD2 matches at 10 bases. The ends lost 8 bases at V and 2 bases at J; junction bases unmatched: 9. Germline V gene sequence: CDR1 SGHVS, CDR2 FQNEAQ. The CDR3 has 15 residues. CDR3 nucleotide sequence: TGTGCCAGCGTACTTTTAGCGGGAGGAGCCTACGAGCAGTACTTC. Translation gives CASVLLAGGAYEQYF.

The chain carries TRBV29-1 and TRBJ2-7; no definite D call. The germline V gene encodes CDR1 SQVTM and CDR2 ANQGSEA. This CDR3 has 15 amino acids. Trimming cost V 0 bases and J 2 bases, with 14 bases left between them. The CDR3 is CSVEDPGSPTYEQYF. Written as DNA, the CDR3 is TGCAGCGTTGAAGATCCGGGCAGCCCGACCTACGAGCAGTACTTC.

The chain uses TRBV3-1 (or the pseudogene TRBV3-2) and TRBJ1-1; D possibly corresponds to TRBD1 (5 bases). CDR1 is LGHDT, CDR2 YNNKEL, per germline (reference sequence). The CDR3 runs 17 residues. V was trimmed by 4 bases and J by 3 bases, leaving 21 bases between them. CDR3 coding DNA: TGTGCCAGCAGCCGGGAGGGGTGGGGCAGCCTGGACACTGAAGCTTTCTTT. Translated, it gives CASSREGWGSLDTEAFF.

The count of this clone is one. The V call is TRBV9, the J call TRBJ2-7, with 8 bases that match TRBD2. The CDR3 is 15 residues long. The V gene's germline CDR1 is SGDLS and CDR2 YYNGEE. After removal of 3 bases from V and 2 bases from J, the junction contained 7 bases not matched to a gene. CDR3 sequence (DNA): TGTGCCAGCAGCGGAACGGGGACTAGGGCCTACGAGCAGTACTTC. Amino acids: CASSGTGTRAYEQYF. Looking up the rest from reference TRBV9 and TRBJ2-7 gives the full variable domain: DSGVTQTPKHLITATGQRVTLRCSPRSGDLSVYWYQQSLDQGLQFLIQYYNGEERAKGNILERFSAQQFPDLHSELNLSSLELGDSALYFCASSGTGTRAYEQYFGPGTRLTVT.